This T cell receptor beta chain is drawn from a study of cytomegalovirus exposure and HLA in healthy donors. The study's findings and limits: Reports showed the classifier diagnosing cytomegalovirus status with high specificity and sensitivity.

This clone was seen only a few times. Its antigen is still unknown. The method was immunoSEQ multiplex PCR; TCRdb's version includes in-frame clones alone and lacks a portion of them. The sample has some 130,000 clones; roughly 79% are singletons. The ends lost 5 bases at V and 4 bases at J; junction bases unmatched: 6. The germline CDR1 and CDR2 sequences are ENHRY and SYGVKD. This CDR3 is built from 15 residues. Sequencing was performed on PBMCs. This chain uses TRBV10-3 with TRBJ2-2; TRBD1 matches at 8 bases. The receptor was derived from a man under 40 in good health and CMV-seropositive. The CDR3 protein is CAISWSGGRTGELFF. DNA for the CDR3: TGTGCCATCAGTTGGTCAGGGGGCCGCACCGGGGAGCTGTTTTTT.